These 15 T cell receptor beta chains were all obtained from the same sample, sequenced in a study of shared clonotypes between healthy human individuals. Only in-frame clones appear in the TCRdb table, and some are missing; sequencing was by immunoSEQ multiplex PCR. Of millions of clones listed, roughly 95% were seen once; the top ten hold 0.9% to 1.3%. Naive CD8 cells comprised CD45RO-negative, CCR7-positively selected cells, excluding terminally differentiated effector memory CD45RA+ cells. Sequenced material: naive CD8+ T cells sorted from blood. These TCRs come from a man between 18 and 35 years old in good health.

The chain combines TRBV27 with TRBJ2-7; 8 bases match TRBD1. Germline loops: CDR1 MNHEY, CDR2 SMNVEV (reference sequence). The CDR3 totals 14 residues. V lost 6 bases to trimming and J lost 2 bases; unmatched junction nucleotides: 6. The CDR3, as DNA: TGTGCCAGCAGCCCCCAGGGGGCGACCTACGAGCAGTACTTC. Translating it yields CASSPQGATYEQYF.

This chain joins TRBV6-5 and TRBJ1-1; D ambiguous. This CDR3 region has 13 residues. From germline, CDR1 is MNHEY and CDR2 SVGAGI. The V and J ends lost 6 bases and 3 bases respectively, with 11 bases between them. CDR3 in amino acids: CASSPGRHTEAFF. The CDR3 DNA reads TGTGCCAGCAGCCCCGGGAGACACACTGAAGCTTTCTTT.

The chain recombines TRBV11-2 with TRBJ1-1; 10 bases agree with TRBD1. The CDR3 totals 15 residues. Unmatched junction bases numbered 5, after V lost 5 bases and J lost 2 bases. CDR1 is SGHAT, CDR2 FQNNGV, per germline. CDR3 coding DNA: TGTGCCAGCAGCGGACGGACAGGGGGAAACACTGAAGCTTTCTTT. Its translation is CASSGRTGGNTEAFF.

The rearrangement uses TRBV7-8 and TRBJ2-1; 7 nucleotides align to TRBD1. CDR1 is SGHVS and CDR2 is FQNEAQ in the germline V gene. Losses at the gene ends were 5 bases for V and 4 bases for J; bases not matched to a gene: 8. The CDR3 sequence is 15 residues long. CDR3 residues: CASSQDPGGYNEQFF. CDR3 sequence (DNA): TGTGCCAGCAGCCAAGACCCAGGGGGATACAATGAGCAGTTCTTC.

The chain combines TRBV5-1 with TRBJ2-3, with a weak D call TRBD1 (5 bases). Germline V gene sequence: CDR1 SGHRS, CDR2 YFSETQ. The V and J ends lost 0 bases and 6 bases respectively, with 17 bases between them. This CDR3 is built from 16 residues. The CDR3 sequence is CASSLGQGLYSDTQYF. The CDR3 nucleotides are TGCGCCAGCAGCTTGGGCCAGGGCCTTTATTCGGATACGCAGTATTTT.

The chain links TRBV6-5 to TRBJ2-1; D unclear. The CDR3 is 14 amino acids. CDR1 and CDR2 (germline): MNHEY, SVGAGI. V lost 4 bases, J lost 0 bases, and 7 bases lay in between. Here the CDR3 reads CASSSKDSYNEQFF. CDR3 in DNA: TGTGCCAGCAGTTCGAAGGACTCCTACAATGAGCAGTTCTTC.

The chain uses TRBV5-1 and TRBJ1-1; tentative D call: TRBD1 (5 bases). The CDR3 sequence is 14 residues long. Trimming pared 0 bases from V and 4 bases from J, leaving 10 bases between. CDR1 SGHRS and CDR2 YFSETQ come from the germline V gene. DNA of the CDR3: TGCGCCAGCAGCTTGGACGCGGGGGGCACTGAAGCTTTCTTT. As protein: CASSLDAGGTEAFF. The full variable domain, in which reference TRBV5-1 and TRBJ1-1 provide the parts outside the CDR3, is KAGVTQTPRYLIKTRGQQVTLSCSPISGHRSVSWYQQTPGQGLQFLFEYFSETQRNKGNFPGRFSGRQFSNSRSEMNVSTLELGDSALYLCASSLDAGGTEAFFGQGTRLTVV.

The rearrangement links TRBV7-9 to TRBJ2-1; 10 nucleotides agree with TRBD2. In germline, CDR1 is SEHNR, CDR2 FQNEAQ (reference sequence). The CDR3 is 14 amino acids. V shed 5 bases and J 7 bases; nucleotides not matched to a gene: 5. CDR3 protein: CASSPSGGINEQFF. In DNA form, the CDR3 reads TGTGCCAGCAGCCCTAGCGGGGGTATTAATGAGCAGTTCTTC.

A few counts support this clone. V usage is TRBV27 and J usage is TRBJ1-6; 8 bases agree with TRBD1. Looked up from germline, CDR1 is MNHEY and CDR2 is SMNVEV (reference sequence). CDR3 size: 14 residues. Losses at the gene ends were 7 bases for V and 6 bases for J; bases not matched to a gene: 5. CDR3 nucleotide sequence: TGTGCCAGCACCATAACAGGGGGTAATTCACCCCTCCACTTT. Protein: CASTITGGNSPLHF.

The chain couples TRBV30 to TRBJ2-7; 9 nucleotides align to TRBD1. The CDR3 has 15 residues. Germline CDR1 and CDR2: GTSNPN and SVGIG (reference sequence). The junction had 8 bases not matched to a gene; V was cut back by 3 bases and J by 2 bases. Here the CDR3 DNA reads TGTGCCTGGAGCGCCTTGGGACAGGGAGCCTACGAGCAGTACTTC. This codes for CAWSALGQGAYEQYF. Filled out from reference TRBV30 and TRBJ2-7, the complete variable domain reads SQTIHQWPATLVQPVGSPLSLECTVEGTSNPNLYWYRQAAGRGLQLLFYSVGIGQISSEVPQNLSASRPQDRQFILSSKKLLLSDSGFYLCAWSALGQGAYEQYFGPGTRLTVT.

The V and J genes are TRBV5-6 and TRBJ2-7; tentatively, D is TRBD1 (5 bases). Germline lookup yields CDR1 SGHDT and CDR2 YYEEEE. Between the trimmed V and J ends, which lost 4 bases and 3 bases, there was a span of 17 bases. This CDR3 region has 15 residues. This chain's CDR3 is CASSGKNRLGYEQYF. In nucleotides, the CDR3 is TGTGCCAGCAGCGGGAAGAACAGGCTTGGCTACGAGCAGTACTTC.

The chain uses TRBV7-9 and TRBJ2-1, with D possibly matching TRBD1 (6 bases). CDR3 length: 14 residues. Germline V gives CDR1 SEHNR, CDR2 FQNEAQ (reference sequence). V dropped 0 bases and J dropped 6 bases, with 9 bases sitting between them. The CDR3 DNA follows: TGTGCCAGCAGCTTAGCGAACAGGGTCAATGAGCAGTTCTTC. Translating gives CASSLANRVNEQFF.

The V gene is TRBV9, the J gene TRBJ1-2; TRBD1 aligns across 8 bases. The junction had 15 bases not matched to a gene; V was cut back by 3 bases and J by 2 bases. CDR1 and CDR2 from the germline V gene are SGDLS and YYNGEE. This CDR3 is 18 amino acids long. In nucleotides, the CDR3 is TGTGCCAGCAGCGGGAGTAGTGTTTGGACAGGGATAAACTATGGCTACACCTTC. Its translation is CASSGSSVWTGINYGYTF.

The rearrangement joins TRBV11-2 to TRBJ1-1; TRBD1 is a possible D gene (6 bases). CDR1 is SGHAT and CDR2 is FQNNGV in the germline V gene. V lost 5 bases and J 5 bases, leaving 9 bases between the germline ends. CDR3 length: 12 amino acids. The CDR3 loop is CASSKRGTEAFF. The CDR3 DNA reads as TGTGCCAGCAGCAAAAGGGGGACTGAAGCTTTCTTT.

The gene calls are TRBV19 and TRBJ1-2; TRBD1 matches 8 bases. This CDR3 region has 14 residues. From germline, CDR1 is LNHDA and CDR2 SQIVND (reference sequence). The trim removed 7 bases at V and 3 bases at J, leaving 7 bases unmatched. The CDR3 sequence: CASIPPDRDYGYTF. In DNA, the CDR3 is TGTGCCAGTATCCCCCCGGACAGGGACTATGGCTACACCTTC.